This is a list of T cell receptor beta chains from one sample in a study of blood T cells in healthy people across ages. One entry per CDR3 protein, called by TCRdb with MiXCR from the 5' RACE reads. This sample has under 1,100,000 distinct CDR3 sequences; less than 25% occur once, and the top ten carry around 0.75%. The data also belong to a second study, concerning T cells of mothers and their children.

Sequencing used blood. All receptors come from a girl aged 2 to 10 in good health. Each CDR3 is given with its conserved first and last residue. The order of the fields is J gene, D gene, V gene, clone size, CDR3 protein, CDR3 DNA. The D gene is left open where the match is weak. For some rows the clone size is stated as once, few or many, or as a class when expanded; others skip it.

TRBJ2-5 | TRBD2 | TRBV14 | NA | CASSHPGLAPEAQYF | TGTGCCAGCAGCCACCCGGGACTAGCCCCAGAGGCCCAGTACTTC
TRBJ1-5 | NA | TRBV20-1 | NA | CSARDGKIQPQHF | TGCAGTGCTAGAGATGGTAAGATACAGCCCCAGCATTTT
TRBJ2-5 | TRBD2 | TRBV7-2 | NA | CASRLRGVGETQYF | TGTGCCAGCAGGCTCCGGGGGGTTGGAGAGACCCAGTACTTC
TRBJ2-2 | NA | TRBV7-2 | NA | CASSLGVLYTGELFF | TGTGCCAGCAGCTTAGGAGTCTTGTACACCGGGGAGCTGTTTTTT
TRBJ2-2 | NA | TRBV11-3 | few | CASSPTRGGGTGELFF | TGTGCCAGCAGCCCCACAAGAGGGGGAGGAACCGGGGAGCTGTTTTTT
TRBJ2-5 | NA | TRBV2 | once | CASSPMGDQYF | TGTGCCAGCAGTCCCATGGGGGACCAGTACTTC
TRBJ2-5 | NA | TRBV28 | few | CATRALGQETQYF | TGTGCCACCAGGGCCTTAGGGCAAGAGACCCAGTACTTC
TRBJ2-3 | NA | TRBV7-6 | NA | CASSLEFGTDSTDTQYF | TGTGCCAGCAGCTTAGAATTTGGGACGGACAGCACAGATACGCAGTATTTT
TRBJ1-5 | NA | TRBV3-1 | NA | CASSQAAFGQPQHF | TGTGCCAGCAGCCAAGCGGCATTCGGTCAGCCCCAGCATTTT
TRBJ1-1 | NA | TRBV4-3 | NA | CASSQDIYGGGTEAFF | TGCGCCAGCAGCCAAGATATTTACGGGGGAGGGACTGAAGCTTTCTTT
TRBJ2-1 | TRBD1 | TRBV3-1 | NA | CASSLGQGAVFEQFF | TGTGCCAGCAGCCTCGGACAGGGGGCAGTCTTTGAGCAGTTCTTC
TRBJ2-1 | TRBD1 | TRBV4-1 | few | CASSLSTGLVNEQFF | TGCGCCAGCAGCTTGTCGACAGGGCTGGTCAATGAGCAGTTCTTC
TRBJ1-3 | TRBD1 | TRBV9 | few | CASSVGDRDNTIYF | TGTGCCAGCAGCGTAGGGGACAGGGACAACACCATATATTTT
TRBJ2-7 | TRBD1 | TRBV28 | NA | CASRPGTDLFDEQYF | TGTGCCAGCAGACCCGGGACAGACCTTTTTGACGAGCAGTACTTC
TRBJ1-6 | NA | TRBV3-1 | NA | CASSHRRNSPLHF | TGTGCCAGCAGCCACAGGCGAAATTCACCCCTCCACTTT
TRBJ2-7 | TRBD2 | TRBV12-3/TRBV12-4 | NA | CASREERRGLAGGQVEQYF | TGTGCCAGCAGAGAAGAACGGCGGGGACTAGCGGGGGGGCAGGTCGAGCAGTACTTC
TRBJ2-7 | TRBD2 | TRBV13 | few | CASSLVGLAGADEQYF | TGTGCCAGCAGCTTAGTAGGACTAGCGGGAGCGGACGAGCAGTACTTC
TRBJ2-1 | NA | TRBV12-3/TRBV12-4 | NA | CAGSFPYNEQFF | TGTGCCGGCAGTTTTCCCTACAATGAGCAGTTCTTC
TRBJ2-2 | NA | TRBV20-1 | NA | CSVQQGSGQTRELFF | TGCAGTGTCCAGCAGGGAAGCGGGCAAACCCGGGAGCTGTTTTTT
TRBJ1-4 | TRBD1 | TRBV12-3/TRBV12-4 | NA | CASSPQGGRNEKLFF | TGTGCCAGCAGTCCGCAGGGGGGCCGGAATGAAAAACTGTTTTTT
TRBJ1-2 | NA | TRBV29-1 | NA | CSVEGVFGAYGYTF | TGCAGCGTTGAAGGTGTTTTCGGGGCATATGGCTACACCTTC
TRBJ2-5 | TRBD2 | TRBV27 | few | CASSNVREGGKQYF | TGTGCCAGCAGTAACGTACGGGAGGGGGGGAAGCAGTACTTC
TRBJ2-2 | NA | TRBV5-1 | NA | CASSLGGGSNTGELFF | TGCGCCAGCAGCTTGGGGGGTGGATCGAACACCGGGGAGCTGTTTTTT
TRBJ2-1 | NA | TRBV9 | NA | CASSVRDDEQFF | TGTGCCAGCAGCGTTAGAGATGATGAGCAGTTCTTC
TRBJ2-7 | NA | TRBV7-2 | NA | CASSHRRDLYEQYF | TGTGCCAGCAGCCATAGACGGGACCTCTACGAGCAGTACTTC
TRBJ2-7 | TRBD2 | TRBV5-1 | many | CASSFGGRGYEQYF | TGCGCCAGCAGCTTCGGCGGGAGGGGGTACGAGCAGTACTTC
TRBJ2-1 | NA | TRBV7-2 | NA | CASSLSYSANEQFF | TGTGCCAGCAGCCTATCCTATTCCGCAAATGAGCAGTTCTTC
TRBJ2-2 | NA | TRBV12-3/TRBV12-4 | few | CASRRGPGFGELFF | TGTGCCAGCAGGAGAGGACCGGGGTTTGGGGAGCTGTTTTTT
TRBJ2-2 | NA | TRBV29-1 | NA | CSVETYGGITGELFF | TGCAGCGTTGAAACGTACGGGGGAATCACCGGGGAGCTGTTTTTT
TRBJ1-4 | NA | TRBV29-1 | NA | CSVAGADEKLFF | TGCAGCGTTGCCGGGGCGGATGAAAAACTGTTTTTT
TRBJ2-7 | NA | TRBV4-1 | few | CASSQDWRDLYF | TGCGCCAGCAGCCAAGATTGGAGGGACTTGTACTTC
TRBJ2-7 | NA | TRBV6-5 | few | CASNTYEQYF | TGTGCCAGCAATACATACGAGCAGTACTTC
TRBJ2-5 | TRBD2 | TRBV12-5 | NA | CASGRPVALAVQETQYF | TGTGCTAGTGGACGCCCGGTGGCCCTAGCGGTCCAAGAGACCCAGTACTTC
TRBJ2-5 | NA | TRBV21-1 | NA | CASSAGLANRETQYF | TGTGCCAGCAGCGCGGGACTAGCTAATCGAGAGACCCAGTACTTC
TRBJ2-3 | NA | TRBV18 | few | CASSPRRDSHTDTQYF | TGTGCCAGCTCACCACGGCGGGACAGCCACACAGATACGCAGTATTTT
TRBJ2-1 | TRBD2 | TRBV7-6 | NA | CASSLGQREYNEQFF | TGTGCCAGCAGCTTAGGGCAGCGGGAATACAATGAGCAGTTCTTC
TRBJ2-4 | NA | TRBV6-1 | NA | CASSNIQGNIQYF | TGTGCCAGCAGCAACATACAGGGTAACATTCAGTACTTC
TRBJ2-7 | NA | TRBV19 | NA | CASRPSPTGSYEQYF | TGTGCCAGTAGACCCTCCCCCACGGGATCCTACGAGCAGTACTTC
TRBJ2-3 | NA | TRBV28 | few | CASRPHGADTQYF | TGTGCCAGCAGGCCTCACGGGGCAGATACGCAGTATTTT
TRBJ2-1 | TRBD1 | TRBV29-1 | NA | CSTTAGQGAMNEQFF | TGCAGCACAACGGCGGGACAGGGGGCCATGAATGAGCAGTTCTTC
TRBJ1-6 | NA | TRBV4-3 | few | CASSPSGLSSYNSPLHF | TGCGCCAGCAGCCCCAGCGGCTTAAGCTCCTATAATTCACCCCTCCACTTT
TRBJ2-7 | NA | TRBV7-3 | few | CASSLTHIDEQYF | TGTGCCAGCAGCTTAACTCATATAGACGAGCAGTACTTC
TRBJ2-2 | NA | TRBV28 | few | CASSLGSATYTGELFF | TGTGCCAGCAGTTTAGGCTCCGCGACATACACCGGGGAGCTGTTTTTT
TRBJ1-1 | NA | TRBV12-5 | few | CASGLAPKGSHHTEAFF | TGTGCTAGTGGTTTGGCCCCGAAGGGGTCCCATCACACTGAAGCTTTCTTT
TRBJ2-3 | NA | TRBV10-2 | few | CASRDSVADTQYF | TGCGCCAGCAGGGACTCCGTGGCGGATACGCAGTATTTT
TRBJ2-7 | TRBD1 | TRBV6-2/TRBV6-3 | few | CASTRDSSYEQYF | TGTGCCAGCACCCGGGACAGTTCCTACGAGCAGTACTTC
TRBJ1-1 | NA | TRBV6-6 | NA | CASSQRPTANTEAFF | TGTGCCAGCAGTCAACGCCCCACAGCTAACACTGAAGCTTTCTTT
TRBJ2-1 | TRBD1 | TRBV28 | NA | CASSLETGGINEQFF | TGTGCCAGCAGCTTAGAAACAGGGGGCATAAATGAGCAGTTCTTC
TRBJ2-7 | NA | TRBV29-1 | many | CSVETGTSYEQYF | TGCAGCGTTGAAACGGGAACCTCCTACGAGCAGTACTTC
TRBJ2-3 | TRBD2 | TRBV12-3/TRBV12-4 | few | CASREPGTSGGAIGDTQYF | TGTGCCAGCAGAGAACCCGGGACTAGCGGGGGGGCAATAGGAGATACGCAGTACTTT
TRBJ2-5 | TRBD2 | TRBV7-3 | NA | CASSRTSGRIETQYF | TGTGCCAGCAGCCGGACTAGCGGGAGAATCGAGACCCAGTACTTC
TRBJ1-5 | NA | TRBV5-1 | NA | CASSFSGLDGQPQHF | TGCGCCAGCAGCTTTAGCGGGTTAGACGGTCAGCCCCAGCATTTT
TRBJ2-7 | TRBD1 | TRBV20-1 | few | CSARTRTGGYEQYF | TGCAGTGCTAGAACGCGGACAGGGGGCTACGAGCAGTACTTC
TRBJ1-2 | NA | TRBV12-5 | NA | CASGLTGTYNYGYTF | TGTGCTAGTGGTTTGACAGGAACCTATAACTATGGCTACACCTTC